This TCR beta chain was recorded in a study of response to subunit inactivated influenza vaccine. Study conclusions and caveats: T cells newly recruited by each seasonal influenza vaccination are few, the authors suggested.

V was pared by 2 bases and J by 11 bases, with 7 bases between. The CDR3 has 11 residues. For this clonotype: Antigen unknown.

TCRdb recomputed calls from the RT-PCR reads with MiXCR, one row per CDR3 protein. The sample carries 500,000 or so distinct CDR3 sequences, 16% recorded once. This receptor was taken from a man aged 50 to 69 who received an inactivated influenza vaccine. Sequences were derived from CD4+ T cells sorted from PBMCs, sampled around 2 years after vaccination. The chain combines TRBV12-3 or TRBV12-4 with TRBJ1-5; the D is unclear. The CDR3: CASSLHGAQHF. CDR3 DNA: TGTGCCAGCAGTTTACATGGAGCCCAGCATTTT.